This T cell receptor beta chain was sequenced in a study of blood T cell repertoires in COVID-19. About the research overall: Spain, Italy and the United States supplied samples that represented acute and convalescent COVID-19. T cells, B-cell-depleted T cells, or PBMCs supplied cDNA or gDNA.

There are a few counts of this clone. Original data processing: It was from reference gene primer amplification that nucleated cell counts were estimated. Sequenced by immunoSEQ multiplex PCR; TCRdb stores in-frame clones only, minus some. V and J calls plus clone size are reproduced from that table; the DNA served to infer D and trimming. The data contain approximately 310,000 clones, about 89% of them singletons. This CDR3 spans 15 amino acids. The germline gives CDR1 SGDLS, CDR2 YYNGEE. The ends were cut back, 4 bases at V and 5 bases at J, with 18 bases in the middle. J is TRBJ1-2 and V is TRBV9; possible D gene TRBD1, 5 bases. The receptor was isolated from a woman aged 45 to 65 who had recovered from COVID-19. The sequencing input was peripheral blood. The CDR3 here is CASSFAGESPYGYTF. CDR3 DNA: TGTGCCAGCAGCTTTGCGGGGGAAAGCCCATATGGCTACACCTTC.